The T cell receptor (beta chain) described here comes from a study of blood T cells in healthy people across ages. The authors ran a second PCR of 7 to 11 cycles using a sample-barcoded 5' primer and a J-beta primer mix. Each TCR beta cDNA got a 12-nucleotide random molecular identifier. From the 5' RACE reads, TCRdb called clonotypes with MiXCR, one entry per CDR3 protein. This table holds about 670,000 distinct CDR3 sequences, over 40% found once. Trimming removed 10 bases from V and 6 bases from J; junction bases left unmatched: 5. Germline values: CDR1 KGHDR, CDR2 SFDVKD. This CDR3 has 14 amino acids. This clonotype has ten or more counts. Its target is not known. Findings and caveats of the study: The percentage of naive T cells correlated strongly with TCR beta diversity.

Per individual sample, total RNA of at least 5 micrograms was extracted. The receptor was isolated from a woman of 80 years or more in good health. Sequences were obtained from blood. V is TRBV24-1 and J is TRBJ2-1, with 13 positions matching TRBD2. DNA for the CDR3: TGTGCCACGGGGACTAGCGGGAATCTCAATGAGCAGTTCTTC. It specifies CATGTSGNLNEQFF.